A selection of T cell receptor beta chains follows, all from one sample in a study of T cells in Graves' hyperthyroidism and ophthalmopathy. TCRdb used MiXCR to reprocess the multiplex PCR reads, holding one entry per CDR3 protein. The sample consists of under 350,000 distinct CDR3 sequences, approximately 13% of them appearing once. Source material: blood. These receptor sequences come from a woman aged 40 to 50 with Graves' hyperthyroidism. CDR3s include the opening cysteine and the closing phenylalanine or tryptophan. D genes are given only for firm matches. Size values are once, few and many counts, or a class for expanded clones, and some rows have none.

d_gene: NA; abundance: NA; j_gene: TRBJ1-2; v_gene: TRBV27; CDR3aa: CASSWGWDNPYGYTF; CDR3nt: TGTGCCAGCAGTTGGGGATGGGATAACCCCTATGGCTACACCTTC
d_gene: TRBD2; abundance: NA; j_gene: TRBJ2-1; v_gene: TRBV11-2; CDR3aa: CASRRAGLAGRNEQFF; CDR3nt: TGTGCCAGCAGACGCGCGGGACTAGCGGGTAGAAATGAGCAGTTCTTC
d_gene: NA; abundance: NA; j_gene: TRBJ2-7; v_gene: TRBV2; CDR3aa: CASSSTHEQYF; CDR3nt: TGTGCCAGCAGTTCGACTCACGAGCAGTACTTC
d_gene: NA; abundance: few; j_gene: TRBJ2-2; v_gene: TRBV6-1; CDR3aa: CASSPWTDTGELFF; CDR3nt: TGTGCCAGCAGTCCCTGGACAGACACCGGGGAGCTGTTTTTT
d_gene: TRBD1; abundance: many; j_gene: TRBJ2-5; v_gene: TRBV24-1; CDR3aa: CATSDLHSGGGQETQYF; CDR3nt: TGTGCCACCAGTGATTTGCATTCAGGGGGCGGGCAAGAGACCCAGTACTTC
d_gene: NA; abundance: many; j_gene: TRBJ1-5; v_gene: TRBV19; CDR3aa: CASSPHIDSNQPQHF; CDR3nt: TGTGCCAGTAGCCCCCACATTGATAGCAATCAGCCCCAGCATTTT
d_gene: NA; abundance: many; j_gene: TRBJ1-2; v_gene: TRBV30; CDR3aa: CASGGDYGYTF; CDR3nt: TGTGCCTCGGGGGGTGACTATGGCTACACCTTC
d_gene: TRBD1; abundance: many; j_gene: TRBJ2-2; v_gene: TRBV28; CDR3aa: CASSTSPRRQGDTGELFF; CDR3nt: TGTGCCAGCAGTACGAGCCCTCGCCGACAGGGAGATACCGGGGAGCTGTTTTTT
d_gene: NA; abundance: many; j_gene: TRBJ2-1; v_gene: TRBV18; CDR3aa: CASSPQHNEQFF; CDR3nt: TGTGCCAGCTCACCACAACACAATGAGCAGTTCTTC
d_gene: TRBD1; abundance: many; j_gene: TRBJ2-2; v_gene: TRBV6-1; CDR3aa: CASSKTGGMPGELFF; CDR3nt: TGTGCCAGCAGTAAGACAGGGGGCATGCCCGGGGAGCTGTTTTTT
d_gene: NA; abundance: once; j_gene: TRBJ1-1; v_gene: TRBV19; CDR3aa: CASSAGRLSEAFF; CDR3nt: TGTGCCAGTAGCGCTGGTCGGTTATCTGAAGCTTTCTTT
d_gene: NA; abundance: NA; j_gene: TRBJ1-4; v_gene: TRBV6-5; CDR3aa: CASSYATEPGATNEKLFF; CDR3nt: TGTGCCAGCAGTTACGCAACAGAACCGGGTGCAACTAATGAAAAACTGTTTTTT
d_gene: TRBD1; abundance: many; j_gene: TRBJ2-3; v_gene: TRBV11-2; CDR3aa: CASSFWDRATDTQYF; CDR3nt: TGTGCCAGCAGCTTCTGGGACAGGGCCACGGATACGCAGTATTTT
d_gene: NA; abundance: many; j_gene: TRBJ1-1; v_gene: TRBV6-1; CDR3aa: CASGSGDTEAFF; CDR3nt: TGTGCCAGCGGATCGGGGGACACTGAAGCTTTCTTT
d_gene: NA; abundance: few; j_gene: TRBJ2-1; v_gene: TRBV18; CDR3aa: CASSPSGTGSYNEQFF; CDR3nt: TGTGCCAGCTCACCATCCGGGACCGGCTCCTACAATGAGCAGTTCTTC
d_gene: NA; abundance: many; j_gene: TRBJ1-6; v_gene: TRBV6-1; CDR3aa: CASSEGTPLHF; CDR3nt: TGTGCCAGCAGTGAAGGAACACCCCTCCACTTT
d_gene: TRBD2; abundance: many; j_gene: TRBJ2-7; v_gene: TRBV20-1; CDR3aa: CSAKAGVTYEQYF; CDR3nt: TGCAGTGCGAAAGCGGGGGTGACATACGAGCAGTACTTC
d_gene: NA; abundance: many; j_gene: TRBJ2-7; v_gene: TRBV28; CDR3aa: CASSFQGRERYEQYF; CDR3nt: TGTGCCAGCAGTTTTCAGGGCAGGGAGCGGTACGAGCAGTACTTC
d_gene: NA; abundance: many; j_gene: TRBJ2-5; v_gene: TRBV7-9; CDR3aa: CASSPGRGVETQYF; CDR3nt: TGTGCCAGCAGCCCGGGCCGGGGCGTTGAGACCCAGTACTTC
d_gene: TRBD2; abundance: NA; j_gene: TRBJ2-1; v_gene: TRBV29-1; CDR3aa: CSVAAGTTQFF; CDR3nt: TGCAGCGTTGCCGCCGGGACTACCCAGTTCTTC
d_gene: NA; abundance: many; j_gene: TRBJ2-5; v_gene: TRBV28; CDR3aa: CASSSQLETQYF; CDR3nt: TGTGCCAGCAGTTCTCAGTTGGAGACCCAGTACTTC
d_gene: NA; abundance: many; j_gene: TRBJ1-2; v_gene: TRBV2; CDR3aa: CASSGGVGYGYTF; CDR3nt: TGTGCCAGCAGTGGGGGGGTTGGGTATGGCTACACCTTC
d_gene: NA; abundance: few; j_gene: TRBJ1-2; v_gene: TRBV19; CDR3aa: CASNMGGGAGGYTF; CDR3nt: TGTGCCAGTAATATGGGCGGGGGGGCTGGTGGCTACACCTTC
d_gene: NA; abundance: NA; j_gene: TRBJ2-7; v_gene: TRBV7-9; CDR3aa: CASSFSRFKVDEQYF; CDR3nt: TGTGCCAGCAGCTTTTCGCGGTTCAAGGTCGACGAGCAGTACTTC
d_gene: NA; abundance: NA; j_gene: TRBJ2-2; v_gene: TRBV5-6; CDR3aa: CASNPQAGKGDTGELFF; CDR3nt: TGTGCCAGCAACCCGCAAGCTGGGAAGGGTGACACCGGGGAGCTGTTTTTT
d_gene: TRBD1; abundance: many; j_gene: TRBJ1-2; v_gene: TRBV3-1; CDR3aa: CASSHASTGGNYGYTF; CDR3nt: TGTGCCAGCAGCCATGCCTCTACAGGGGGGAACTATGGCTACACCTTC
d_gene: NA; abundance: NA; j_gene: TRBJ2-1; v_gene: TRBV6-1; CDR3aa: CASQKGTNEQFF; CDR3nt: TGTGCCAGCCAAAAAGGGACCAATGAGCAGTTCTTC
d_gene: NA; abundance: few; j_gene: TRBJ2-7; v_gene: TRBV7-9; CDR3aa: CASRGWRGEQYF; CDR3nt: TGTGCCAGCAGGGGGTGGAGGGGCGAGCAGTACTTC
d_gene: TRBD1; abundance: many; j_gene: TRBJ2-5; v_gene: TRBV7-2; CDR3aa: CASSPGQQESQYF; CDR3nt: TGTGCCAGCAGCCCGGGACAGCAAGAGTCCCAGTACTTC
d_gene: NA; abundance: many; j_gene: TRBJ1-2; v_gene: TRBV27; CDR3aa: CASSLKGGSYGYTF; CDR3nt: TGTGCCAGCAGTTTAAAAGGGGGTAGCTATGGCTACACCTTC
d_gene: TRBD2; abundance: many; j_gene: TRBJ2-7; v_gene: TRBV20-1; CDR3aa: CSAGSGTSISYEQYF; CDR3nt: TGCAGTGCTGGGTCCGGGACTAGCATCTCCTACGAGCAGTACTTC
d_gene: NA; abundance: many; j_gene: TRBJ1-1; v_gene: TRBV5-1; CDR3aa: CASSPEVPRMNTEAFF; CDR3nt: TGCGCCAGCAGCCCCGAGGTTCCCCGGATGAACACTGAAGCTTTCTTT
d_gene: NA; abundance: few; j_gene: TRBJ1-5; v_gene: TRBV7-2; CDR3aa: CASSLAEQASNQPQHF; CDR3nt: TGTGCCAGCAGCTTAGCAGAACAAGCCAGCAATCAGCCCCAGCATTTT
d_gene: NA; abundance: few; j_gene: TRBJ1-3; v_gene: TRBV6-1; CDR3aa: CASSEAGGLGNTIYF; CDR3nt: TGTGCCAGCAGTGAAGCCGGCGGGCTCGGAAACACCATATATTTT
d_gene: NA; abundance: many; j_gene: TRBJ2-3; v_gene: TRBV6-1; CDR3aa: CASSDVASKTDTQYF; CDR3nt: TGTGCCAGCAGTGACGTAGCGAGCAAGACAGATACGCAGTATTTT
d_gene: NA; abundance: few; j_gene: TRBJ1-4; v_gene: TRBV5-6; CDR3aa: CASSLGGLGNEKLFF; CDR3nt: TGTGCCAGCAGCTTGGGAGGGCTCGGTAATGAAAAACTGTTTTTT
d_gene: TRBD2; abundance: many; j_gene: TRBJ2-1; v_gene: TRBV20-1; CDR3aa: CSATLAEDEQFF; CDR3nt: TGCAGTGCTACACTAGCGGAAGATGAGCAGTTCTTC
d_gene: NA; abundance: many; j_gene: TRBJ2-3; v_gene: TRBV7-3; CDR3aa: CASSLTELTDTQYF; CDR3nt: TGTGCCAGCAGCTTAACGGAGCTCACAGATACGCAGTATTTT
d_gene: NA; abundance: many; j_gene: TRBJ2-7; v_gene: TRBV12-3/TRBV12-4; CDR3aa: CASSFVGYEQYF; CDR3nt: TGTGCCAGCAGTTTTGTGGGCTACGAGCAGTACTTC
d_gene: NA; abundance: few; j_gene: TRBJ2-2; v_gene: TRBV11-2; CDR3aa: CASSPRQYGELFF; CDR3nt: TGTGCCAGCAGCCCGCGACAGTACGGGGAGCTGTTTTTT
d_gene: NA; abundance: many; j_gene: TRBJ1-1; v_gene: TRBV3-1; CDR3aa: CASSQQLNTEAFF; CDR3nt: TGTGCCAGCAGCCAACAGCTTAACACTGAAGCTTTCTTT
d_gene: TRBD1; abundance: many; j_gene: TRBJ1-4; v_gene: TRBV11-2; CDR3aa: CASSLLSSGGIEKLFF; CDR3nt: TGTGCCAGCAGCTTACTTTCTTCAGGGGGTATTGAAAAACTGTTTTTT
d_gene: TRBD2; abundance: many; j_gene: TRBJ2-1; v_gene: TRBV10-3; CDR3aa: CAIRSGTSGSSYNEQFF; CDR3nt: TGTGCCATCAGATCCGGGACTAGCGGGTCCTCCTACAATGAGCAGTTCTTC
d_gene: NA; abundance: many; j_gene: TRBJ2-3; v_gene: TRBV20-1; CDR3aa: CSAREGDLSPDTQYF; CDR3nt: TGCAGTGCTAGAGAGGGGGACCTTTCCCCAGATACGCAGTATTTT
d_gene: NA; abundance: many; j_gene: TRBJ2-3; v_gene: TRBV7-2; CDR3aa: CASSSMVADTQYF; CDR3nt: TGTGCCAGCAGTTCGATGGTGGCAGATACGCAGTATTTT
d_gene: NA; abundance: many; j_gene: TRBJ2-5; v_gene: TRBV2; CDR3aa: CASTPPGALGETQYF; CDR3nt: TGTGCCAGCACCCCCCCGGGGGCCCTGGGGGAGACCCAGTACTTC
d_gene: TRBD1; abundance: few; j_gene: TRBJ2-6; v_gene: TRBV10-3; CDR3aa: CAIKRTGGDSGANVLTF; CDR3nt: TGTGCCATCAAGCGGACAGGGGGCGACTCTGGGGCCAACGTCCTGACTTTC
d_gene: NA; abundance: many; j_gene: TRBJ2-7; v_gene: TRBV6-6; CDR3aa: CASSYDSGRPEQYF; CDR3nt: TGTGCCAGCAGTTACGATAGCGGTCGTCCCGAGCAGTACTTC
d_gene: NA; abundance: many; j_gene: TRBJ2-3; v_gene: TRBV2; CDR3aa: CASTTGPSTDTQYF; CDR3nt: TGTGCCAGCACCACAGGGCCTAGCACAGATACGCAGTATTTT
d_gene: NA; abundance: many; j_gene: TRBJ1-1; v_gene: TRBV20-1; CDR3aa: CSARSGSRNTEAFF; CDR3nt: TGCAGTGCTAGATCTGGCAGTAGGAACACTGAAGCTTTCTTT